In its sample, the clone carrying this TCR beta chain was seen once. The data are from a study of blood T cell repertoires in COVID-19. Across the whole study: The United States, Italy and Spain were the sources of the acute and convalescent COVID-19 samples.

The authors' processing: Using reference gene primer amplification, nucleated cell counts were estimated. Sequenced by immunoSEQ multiplex PCR; TCRdb stores in-frame clones only, minus some. The D gene and trimming were derived from the DNA, and the V and J assignments and clone size from that table. The data show 150,000 to 190,000 clones, with about 85% seen just once and 7.5% to 8.5% held by the top ten. CDR1 and CDR2 from the germline V gene are SNHLY and FYNNEI. V was pared by 8 bases and J by 5 bases, with 12 bases of the junction left unmatched. This CDR3 has 15 residues. The J gene is TRBJ2-5, the V gene TRBV2; 9 nucleotides agree with TRBD2. What was sequenced was peripheral blood. This clonotype was obtained from a woman aged 60-75 years with COVID-19, enrolled during active disease. CDR3: CASQEENTSGETQYF. In DNA form, the CDR3 reads TGTGCCAGCCAGGAAGAGAATACTAGCGGGGAGACCCAGTACTTC. The full variable domain, with the rest looked up from reference TRBV2 and TRBJ2-5, is EPEVTQTPSHQVTQMGQEVILRCVPISNHLYFYWYRQILGQKVEFLVSFYNNEISEKSEIFDDQFSVERPDGSNFTLKIRSTKLEDSAMYFCASQEENTSGETQYFGPGTRLLVL.